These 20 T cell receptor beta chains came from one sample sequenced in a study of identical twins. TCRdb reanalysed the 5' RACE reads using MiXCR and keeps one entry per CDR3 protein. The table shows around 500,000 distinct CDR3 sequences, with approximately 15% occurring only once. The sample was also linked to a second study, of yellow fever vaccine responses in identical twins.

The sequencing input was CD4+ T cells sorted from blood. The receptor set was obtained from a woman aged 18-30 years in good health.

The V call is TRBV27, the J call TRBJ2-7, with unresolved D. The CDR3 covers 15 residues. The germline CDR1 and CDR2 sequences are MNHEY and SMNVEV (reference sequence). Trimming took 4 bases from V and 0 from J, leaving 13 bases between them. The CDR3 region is CASSYSALSSYEQYF. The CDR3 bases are TGTGCCAGCAGTTACTCGGCCCTCTCCTCCTACGAGCAGTACTTC.

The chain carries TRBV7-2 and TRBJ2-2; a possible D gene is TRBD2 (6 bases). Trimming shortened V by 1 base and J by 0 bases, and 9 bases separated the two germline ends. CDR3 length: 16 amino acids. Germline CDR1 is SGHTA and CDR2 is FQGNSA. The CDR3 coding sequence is TGTGCCAGCAGCTTAGAGGCTAGCGCGAACACCGGGGAGCTGTTTTTT. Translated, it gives CASSLEASANTGELFF.

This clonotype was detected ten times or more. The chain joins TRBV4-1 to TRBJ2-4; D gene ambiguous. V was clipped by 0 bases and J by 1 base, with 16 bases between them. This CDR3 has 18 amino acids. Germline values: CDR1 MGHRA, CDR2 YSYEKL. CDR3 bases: TGCGCCAGCAGCCAAGACCTCCCTAGGATCGGGGCCAAAAACATTCAGTACTTC. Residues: CASSQDLPRIGAKNIQYF.

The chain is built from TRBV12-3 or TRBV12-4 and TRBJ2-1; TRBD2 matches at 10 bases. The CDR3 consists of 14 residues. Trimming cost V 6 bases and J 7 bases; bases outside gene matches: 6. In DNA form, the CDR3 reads TGTGCCAGCAGCTCACCGGGACTAGCGAATGAGCAGTTCTTC. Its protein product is CASSSPGLANEQFF.

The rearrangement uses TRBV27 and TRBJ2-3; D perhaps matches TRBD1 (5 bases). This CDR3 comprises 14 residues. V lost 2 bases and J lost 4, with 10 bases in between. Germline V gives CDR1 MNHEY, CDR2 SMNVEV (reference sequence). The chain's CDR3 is CASSLQGLPDTQYF. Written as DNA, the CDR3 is TGTGCCAGCAGTTTACAGGGTCTTCCAGATACGCAGTATTTT.

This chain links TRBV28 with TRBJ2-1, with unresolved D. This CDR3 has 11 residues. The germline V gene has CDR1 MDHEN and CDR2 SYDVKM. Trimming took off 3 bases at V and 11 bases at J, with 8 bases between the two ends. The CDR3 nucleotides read TGTGCCAGCAGTTTTGAAGGGCAGCAGTTCTTC. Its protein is CASSFEGQQFF.

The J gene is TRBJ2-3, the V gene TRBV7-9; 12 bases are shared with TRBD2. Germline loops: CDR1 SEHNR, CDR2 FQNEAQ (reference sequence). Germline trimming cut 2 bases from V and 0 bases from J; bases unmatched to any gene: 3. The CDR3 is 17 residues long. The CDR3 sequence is CASSLTGTSGSTDTQYF. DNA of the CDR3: TGTGCCAGCAGCTTAACTGGGACTAGCGGGAGCACAGATACGCAGTATTTT.

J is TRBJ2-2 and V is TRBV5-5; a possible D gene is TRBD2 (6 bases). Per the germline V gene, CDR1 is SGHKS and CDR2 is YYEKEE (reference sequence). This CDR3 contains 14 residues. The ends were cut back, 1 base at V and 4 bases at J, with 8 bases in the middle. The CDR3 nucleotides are TGTGCCAGCAGCTTGCCTAGCGCCACCGGGGAGCTGTTTTTT. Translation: CASSLPSATGELFF.

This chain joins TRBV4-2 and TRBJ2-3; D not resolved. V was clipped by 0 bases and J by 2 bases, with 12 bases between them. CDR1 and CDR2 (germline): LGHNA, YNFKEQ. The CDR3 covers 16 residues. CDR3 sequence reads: CASSQDNQAPTDTQYF. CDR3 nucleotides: TGTGCCAGCAGCCAAGATAATCAAGCACCCACAGATACGCAGTATTTT.

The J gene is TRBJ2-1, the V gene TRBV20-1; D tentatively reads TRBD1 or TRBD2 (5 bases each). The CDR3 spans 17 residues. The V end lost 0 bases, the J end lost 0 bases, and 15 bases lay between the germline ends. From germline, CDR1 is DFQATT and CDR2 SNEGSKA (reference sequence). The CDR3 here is CSARDLSGRFSYNEQFF. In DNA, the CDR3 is TGCAGTGCTAGAGATCTCTCGGGGCGCTTCTCCTACAATGAGCAGTTCTTC.

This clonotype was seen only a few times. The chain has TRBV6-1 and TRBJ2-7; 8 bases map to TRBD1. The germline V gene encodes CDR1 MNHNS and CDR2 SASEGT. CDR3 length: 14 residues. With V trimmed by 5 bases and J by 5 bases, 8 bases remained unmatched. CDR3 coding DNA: TGTGCCAGCAGTAATAGACAGGGGTACCACGAGCAGTACTTC. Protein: CASSNRQGYHEQYF.

Here the CDR3 reads CSARDSSGASYEQYF. CDR3 DNA: TGCAGTGCTAGGGATTCTAGCGGGGCCTCCTACGAGCAGTACTTC. The chain recombines TRBV20-1 with TRBJ2-7; 9 bases map to TRBD2. Germline CDR1 and CDR2: DFQATT and SNEGSKA (reference sequence). The CDR3 is 15 amino acids. J lost 0 bases, V lost 3 bases, and 6 bases had no gene match.

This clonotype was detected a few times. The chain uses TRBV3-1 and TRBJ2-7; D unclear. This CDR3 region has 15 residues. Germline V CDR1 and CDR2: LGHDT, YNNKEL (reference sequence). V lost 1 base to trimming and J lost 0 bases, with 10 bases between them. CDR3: CASSQGRTGSYEQYF. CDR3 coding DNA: TGTGCCAGCAGCCAAGGGCGGACGGGCTCCTACGAGCAGTACTTC.

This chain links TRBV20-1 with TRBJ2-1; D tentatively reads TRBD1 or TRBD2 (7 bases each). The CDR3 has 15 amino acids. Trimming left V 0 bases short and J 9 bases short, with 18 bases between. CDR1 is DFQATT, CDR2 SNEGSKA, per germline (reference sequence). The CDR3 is CSAREFGTAGSEQFF. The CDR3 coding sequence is TGCAGTGCTAGAGAGTTCGGGACAGCGGGAAGTGAGCAGTTCTTC.

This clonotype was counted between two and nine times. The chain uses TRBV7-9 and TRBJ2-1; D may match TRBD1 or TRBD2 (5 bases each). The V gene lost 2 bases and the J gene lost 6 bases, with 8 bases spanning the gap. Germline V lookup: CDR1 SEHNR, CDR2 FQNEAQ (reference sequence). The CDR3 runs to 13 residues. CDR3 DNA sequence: TGTGCCAGCAGCTTATACGGGGCCAATGAGCAGTTCTTC. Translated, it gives CASSLYGANEQFF.

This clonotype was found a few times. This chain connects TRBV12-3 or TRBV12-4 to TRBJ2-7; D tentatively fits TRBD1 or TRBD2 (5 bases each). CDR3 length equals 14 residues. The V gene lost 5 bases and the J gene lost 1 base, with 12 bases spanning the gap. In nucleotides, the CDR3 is TGTGCCAGCAGTACCGGGACCCAATCCTACGAGCAGTACTTC. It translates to CASSTGTQSYEQYF.

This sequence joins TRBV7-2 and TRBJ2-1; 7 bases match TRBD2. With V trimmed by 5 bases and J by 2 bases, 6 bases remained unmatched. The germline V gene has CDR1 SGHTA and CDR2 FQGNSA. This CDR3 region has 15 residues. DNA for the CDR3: TGTGCCAGCAGCCCAGGGACTACCCCCTACAATGAGCAGTTCTTC. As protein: CASSPGTTPYNEQFF.

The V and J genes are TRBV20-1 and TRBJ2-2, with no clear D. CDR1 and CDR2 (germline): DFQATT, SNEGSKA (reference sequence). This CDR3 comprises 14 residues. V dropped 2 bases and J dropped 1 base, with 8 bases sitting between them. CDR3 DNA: TGCAGTGCTAGATTCTCGCTGAACACCGGGGAGCTGTTTTTT. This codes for CSARFSLNTGELFF.

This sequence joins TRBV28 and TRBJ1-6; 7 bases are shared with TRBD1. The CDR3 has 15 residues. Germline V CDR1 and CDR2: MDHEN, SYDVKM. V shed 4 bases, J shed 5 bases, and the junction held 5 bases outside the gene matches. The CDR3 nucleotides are TGTGCCAGCAGTTGGTTAGGACAGGATAATTCACCCCTCCACTTT. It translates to CASSWLGQDNSPLHF.

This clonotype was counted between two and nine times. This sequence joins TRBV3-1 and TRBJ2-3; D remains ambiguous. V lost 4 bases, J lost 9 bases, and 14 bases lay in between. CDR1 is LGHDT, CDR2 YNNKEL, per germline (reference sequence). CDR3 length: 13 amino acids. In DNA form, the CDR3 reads TGTGCCAGCAGCCCGGAAGGAGTGGGGACGCAGTATTTT. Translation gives CASSPEGVGTQYF.